These 4 T cell receptor beta chains were all obtained from the same sample, sequenced in a study of cytomegalovirus exposure and HLA in healthy donors. With 60 Vbeta and 13 Jbeta primers, the PCR was carried out. The protocol was immunoSEQ multiplex PCR, while the TCRdb copy is restricted to in-frame clones and leaves out a portion. Of under 200,000 clones listed, around 83% are singletons. Sequencing was done on a sample of PBMCs. The receptor set was obtained from a woman younger than 35 in good health and CMV-seronegative.

The CDR3 region is CASRGGTGGSSYNEQFF. The DNA of the CDR3 is TGTGCCAGCAGGGGGGGAACGGGAGGGAGCTCCTACAATGAGCAGTTCTTC. The rearrangement links TRBV2 to TRBJ2-1; 8 bases fit TRBD2. Germline values: CDR1 SNHLY, CDR2 FYNNEI. After removal of 6 bases from V and 0 bases from J, the junction contained 10 bases not matched to a gene. This CDR3 contains 17 residues.

The rearrangement uses TRBV6-6 and TRBJ1-1, with D perhaps matching TRBD1 (6 bases). The CDR3 loop spans 13 amino acids. Germline values: CDR1 MNHNY, CDR2 SVGAGI (reference sequence). The ends were cut back, 5 bases at V and 5 bases at J, with 12 bases in the middle. This chain's CDR3 is CASSDEGGTEAFF. As DNA, the CDR3 is TGTGCCAGCAGTGACGAAGGGGGTACTGAAGCTTTCTTT.

This rearrangement joins TRBV18 to TRBJ2-1; no firm D call. The germline V and J ends were trimmed by 3 bases and 10 bases, with 13 bases remaining between them. Germline lookup yields CDR1 KGHSH and CDR2 LQKENI. The CDR3 runs to 13 residues. CDR3: CASSPPETGEQFF. For the CDR3, the DNA is TGTGCCAGCTCACCTCCCGAAACCGGGGAGCAGTTCTTC.

The chain couples TRBV2 to TRBJ2-1, with 7 nucleotides matching TRBD1. This CDR3 comprises 13 residues. Looked up from germline, CDR1 is SNHLY and CDR2 is FYNNEI. Trimming removed 6 bases from V and 8 bases from J; junction bases left unmatched: 7. The CDR3 DNA reads TGTGCCAGCAGACAGGGGTATTCGGATGAGCAGTTCTTC. Translating it yields CASRQGYSDEQFF. The variable domain in full, completed from reference TRBV2 and TRBJ2-1, reads EPEVTQTPSHQVTQMGQEVILRCVPISNHLYFYWYRQILGQKVEFLVSFYNNEISEKSEIFDDQFSVERPDGSNFTLKIRSTKLEDSAMYFCASRQGYSDEQFFGPGTRLTVL.